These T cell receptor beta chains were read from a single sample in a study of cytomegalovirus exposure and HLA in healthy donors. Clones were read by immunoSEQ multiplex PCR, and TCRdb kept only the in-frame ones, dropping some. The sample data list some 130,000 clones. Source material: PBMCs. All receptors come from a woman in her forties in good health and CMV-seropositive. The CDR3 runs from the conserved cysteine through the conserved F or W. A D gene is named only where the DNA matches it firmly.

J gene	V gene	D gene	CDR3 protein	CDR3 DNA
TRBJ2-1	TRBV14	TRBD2	CASSPSAGGNNEQFF	TGTGCCAGCAGCCCGTCAGCGGGAGGGAACAATGAGCAGTTCTTC
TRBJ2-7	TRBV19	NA	CASNPGSSYEQYF	TGTGCCAGTAATCCGGGGAGCTCCTACGAGCAGTACTTC
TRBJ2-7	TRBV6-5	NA	CASSYSRDSPYEQYF	TGTGCCAGCAGTTACTCCCGGGATTCCCCCTACGAGCAGTACTTC
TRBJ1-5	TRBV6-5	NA	CASRRQVYSNQPQHF	TGTGCCAGCAGACGACAGGTCTATAGCAATCAGCCCCAGCATTTT
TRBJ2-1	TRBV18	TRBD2	CASSYTSGRAHEQFF	TGTGCCAGCTCATACACTAGCGGGAGGGCCCATGAGCAGTTCTTC
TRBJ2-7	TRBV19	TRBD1	CASRGTGANEQYF	TGTGCCAGTAGGGGGACAGGGGCGAACGAGCAGTACTTC
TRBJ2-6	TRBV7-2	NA	CASTSSSGANVLTF	TGTGCCAGCACCTCTAGCTCTGGGGCCAACGTCCTGACTTTC
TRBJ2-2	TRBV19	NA	CATRVVAANTGELFF	TGTGCCACCCGAGTAGTAGCGGCAAACACCGGGGAGCTGTTTTTT
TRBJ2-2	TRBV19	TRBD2	CASTRGTSGGTGELFF	TGTGCCAGTACCCGAGGGACTAGCGGAGGCACCGGGGAGCTGTTTTTT
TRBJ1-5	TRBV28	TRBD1	CASSRDRGRNQPQHF	TGTGCCAGCAGTCGGGACAGGGGAAGGAATCAGCCCCAGCATTTT
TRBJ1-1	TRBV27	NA	CASSHNLDSYTEAFF	TGTGCCAGCAGTCATAACCTCGACAGTTACACTGAAGCTTTCTTT
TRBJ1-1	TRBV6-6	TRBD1	CASSYTGAGNTEAFF	TGTGCCAGCAGTTACACAGGGGCGGGGAACACTGAAGCTTTCTTT
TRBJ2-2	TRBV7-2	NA	CASSLSRAMTGSRELFF	TGTGCCAGCAGCTTATCTCGTGCGATGACCGGGTCCAGGGAGCTGTTTTTT
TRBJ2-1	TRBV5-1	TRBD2	CASSPQVAGYNEQFF	TGCGCCAGCAGCCCCCAGGTAGCGGGATACAATGAGCAGTTCTTC
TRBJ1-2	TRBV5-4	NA	CASSLVQGYGYTF	TGTGCCAGCAGCTTGGTTCAGGGCTATGGCTACACCTTC
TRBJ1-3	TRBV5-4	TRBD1	CASSPQGAIGNTIYF	TGTGCCAGCAGCCCACAGGGGGCGATCGGAAACACCATATATTTT
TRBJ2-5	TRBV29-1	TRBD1	CSVVKGAWETQYF	TGCAGCGTTGTTAAGGGGGCGTGGGAGACCCAGTACTTC
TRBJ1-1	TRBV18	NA	CASSLGGPSAEAFF	TGTGCCAGCTCCCTGGGAGGGCCCTCGGCTGAAGCTTTCTTT
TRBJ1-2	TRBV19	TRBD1	CASSDRAMDGYTF	TGTGCCAGCTCAGACAGGGCCATGGATGGCTACACCTTC
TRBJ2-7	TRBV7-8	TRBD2	CASSMIGEGTYEQYF	TGTGCCAGCAGTATGATTGGGGAGGGTACCTACGAGCAGTACTTC
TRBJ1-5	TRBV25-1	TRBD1	CASSESDRDNQPQHF	TGTGCCAGCAGTGAATCGGACAGGGACAATCAGCCCCAGCATTTT
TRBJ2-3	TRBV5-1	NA	CASSPWTDSTDTQYF	TGCGCCAGCAGCCCTTGGACAGATAGCACAGATACGCAGTATTTT
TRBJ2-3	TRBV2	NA	CASSEMREYTDTQYF	TGTGCCAGCAGTGAAATGAGGGAGTACACAGATACGCAGTATTTT
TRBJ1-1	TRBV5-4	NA	CASRKVRSGGTEAFF	TGTGCCAGCAGAAAAGTTAGGTCCGGCGGCACTGAAGCTTTCTTT
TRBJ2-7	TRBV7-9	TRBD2	CASSLGGRVYEQYF	TGTGCCAGCAGCTTAGGCGGGAGGGTCTACGAGCAGTACTTC
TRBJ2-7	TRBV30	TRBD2	CAWSRLAGGYEQYF	TGTGCCTGGTCTCGACTAGCGGGAGGGTACGAGCAGTACTTC
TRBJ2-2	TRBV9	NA	CASSLYSGPGELFF	TGTGCCAGCAGCCTATACTCAGGGCCCGGGGAGCTGTTTTTT
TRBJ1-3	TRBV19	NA	CASTPSTPGNTIYF	TGTGCCAGTACTCCTTCGACCCCGGGGAACACCATATATTTT
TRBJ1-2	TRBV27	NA	CASSPTGRDGYTF	TGTGCCAGCAGTCCTACAGGGAGGGATGGCTACACCTTC
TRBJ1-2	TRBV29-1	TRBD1	CSVVSPLGTVYGYTF	TGCAGCGTTGTCTCCCCCTTAGGGACAGTCTATGGCTACACCTTC
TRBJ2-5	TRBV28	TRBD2	CASSLVASGTPQETQYF	TGTGCCAGCAGCTTGGTGGCTAGCGGGACCCCCCAAGAGACCCAGTACTTC
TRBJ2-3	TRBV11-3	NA	CASSQGGNTQYF	TGTGCCAGCAGCCAAGGGGGTAATACGCAGTATTTT
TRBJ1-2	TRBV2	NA	CASRNSNYGYTF	TGTGCCAGCAGAAACTCCAACTATGGCTACACCTTC
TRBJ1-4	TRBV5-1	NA	CASSFDSSTNEKLFF	TGCGCCAGCAGCTTCGACAGTTCAACTAATGAAAAACTGTTTTTT
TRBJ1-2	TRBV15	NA	CATSRDLGRGLYGYTF	TGTGCCACCAGCAGAGATCTCGGCAGGGGCCTCTATGGCTACACCTTC
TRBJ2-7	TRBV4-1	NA	CASSQDGTGIYEQYF	TGCGCCAGCAGCCAAGATGGGACTGGTATCTACGAGCAGTACTTC
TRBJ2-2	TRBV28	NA	CASSLHGGDHRELFF	TGTGCCAGCAGTTTACACGGGGGTGACCACCGGGAGCTGTTTTTT
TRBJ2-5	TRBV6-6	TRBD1	CASSPGGQGGETQYF	TGTGCCAGCAGTCCCGGGGGACAGGGTGGAGAGACCCAGTACTTC
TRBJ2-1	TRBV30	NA	CAWSVPPAGSNEQFF	TGTGCCTGGAGTGTACCCCCCGCAGGTTCCAATGAGCAGTTCTTC
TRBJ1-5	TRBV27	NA	CASSPHSNQPQHF	TGTGCCAGCAGTCCCCATAGCAATCAGCCCCAGCATTTT
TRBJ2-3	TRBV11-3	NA	CASSLGAFSTDTQYF	TGTGCCAGCAGCTTAGGAGCATTTAGCACAGATACGCAGTATTTT
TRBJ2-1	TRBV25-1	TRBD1	CASSGQGYNEQFF	TGTGCCAGCTCGGGACAGGGGTACAATGAGCAGTTCTTC
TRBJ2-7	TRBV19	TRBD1	CASSTNRGSSTEQYF	TGTGCCAGTAGTACTAACAGGGGATCCTCGACCGAGCAGTACTTC
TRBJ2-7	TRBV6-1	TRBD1	CASTRQGAGNYEQYF	TGTGCCAGCACTAGACAGGGGGCAGGGAACTACGAGCAGTACTTC
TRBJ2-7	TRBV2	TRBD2	CASERGQTYEQYF	TGTGCCAGCGAGCGGGGCCAGACCTACGAGCAGTACTTC
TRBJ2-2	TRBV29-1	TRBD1	CSVVRTGATGELFF	TGCAGCGTTGTCCGGACAGGGGCCACCGGGGAGCTGTTTTTT